This TCR beta chain was sequenced for a study of blood T cell repertoires in COVID-19. The repertoire was sequenced with immunoSEQ multiplex PCR; TCRdb's copy has only in-frame clones and lacks some. Among some 190,000 clones listed, 65% to 85% were seen once. Before they entered the study, exposed participants had met a COVID-19 case within 2 weeks. Deletions cut 6 bases from V and 7 bases from J, with 16 bases between. This CDR3 has 14 residues. CDR1 is SGHTA and CDR2 is FQGNSA in the germline V gene. The receptor was isolated from a woman aged 25-40 years who had been exposed to COVID-19. The sequenced sample was PBMCs or T cells enriched from blood (not recorded which). The rearrangement joins TRBV7-2 to TRBJ2-4; D is undetermined. CDR3 in amino acids: CASSLGPFRNIQYF. Here the CDR3 DNA reads TGTGCCAGCAGTCTTGGGCCCTTTAGGAACATTCAGTACTTC.